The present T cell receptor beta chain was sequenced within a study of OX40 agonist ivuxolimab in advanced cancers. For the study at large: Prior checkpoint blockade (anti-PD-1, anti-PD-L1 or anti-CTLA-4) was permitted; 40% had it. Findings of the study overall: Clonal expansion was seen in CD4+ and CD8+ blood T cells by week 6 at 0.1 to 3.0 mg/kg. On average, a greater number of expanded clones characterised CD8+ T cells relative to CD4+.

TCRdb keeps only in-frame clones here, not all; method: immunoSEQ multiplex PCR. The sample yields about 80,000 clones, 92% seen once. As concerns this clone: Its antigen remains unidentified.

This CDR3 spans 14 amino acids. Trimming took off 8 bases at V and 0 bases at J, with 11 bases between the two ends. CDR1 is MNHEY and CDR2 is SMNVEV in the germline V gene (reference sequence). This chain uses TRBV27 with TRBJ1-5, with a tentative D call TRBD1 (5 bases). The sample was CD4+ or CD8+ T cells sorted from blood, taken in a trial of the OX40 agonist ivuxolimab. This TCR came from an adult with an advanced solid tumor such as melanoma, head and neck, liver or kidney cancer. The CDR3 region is CASSGGYSNQPQHF. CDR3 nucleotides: TGTGCCAGCTCGGGGGGGTATAGCAATCAGCCCCAGCATTTT.